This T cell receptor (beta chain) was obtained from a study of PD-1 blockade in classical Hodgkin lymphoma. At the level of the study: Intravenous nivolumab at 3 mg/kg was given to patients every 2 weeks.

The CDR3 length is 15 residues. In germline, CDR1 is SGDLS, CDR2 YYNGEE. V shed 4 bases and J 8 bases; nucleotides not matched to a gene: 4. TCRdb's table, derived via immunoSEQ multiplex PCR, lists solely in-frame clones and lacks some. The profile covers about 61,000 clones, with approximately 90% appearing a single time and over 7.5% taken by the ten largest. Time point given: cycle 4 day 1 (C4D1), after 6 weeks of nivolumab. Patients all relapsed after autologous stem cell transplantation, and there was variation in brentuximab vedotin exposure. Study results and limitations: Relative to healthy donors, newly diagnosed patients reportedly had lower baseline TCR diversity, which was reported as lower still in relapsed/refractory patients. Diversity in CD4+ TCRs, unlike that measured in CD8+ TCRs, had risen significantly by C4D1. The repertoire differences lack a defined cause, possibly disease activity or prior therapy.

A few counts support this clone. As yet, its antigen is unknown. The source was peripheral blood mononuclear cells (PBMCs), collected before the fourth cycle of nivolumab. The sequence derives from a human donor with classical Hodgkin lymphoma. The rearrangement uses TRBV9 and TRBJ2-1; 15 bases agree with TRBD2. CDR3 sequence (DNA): TGTGCCAGCAGCATCGGGACTAGCGGGGGGCATGAGCAGTTCTTC. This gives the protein CASSIGTSGGHEQFF.